This passage covers 6 T cell receptor beta chains from one sample sequenced in a study of blood T cell repertoires in COVID-19. Libraries were prepared by immunoSEQ multiplex PCR; TCRdb keeps only in-frame clonotypes and omits some of them. The profile shows 200,000 to 300,000 clones, 85% to 90% of them singletons. The sequencing sample was made of peripheral blood. These receptors all stem from a woman between 40 and 50 years old with acute or convalescent COVID-19.

The rearrangement links TRBV5-1 to TRBJ2-2; TRBD1 is a possible D gene (6 bases). V lost 3 bases, J lost 2 bases, and 11 bases lay in between. Germline lookup yields CDR1 SGHRS and CDR2 YFSETQ. This CDR3 is 15 amino acids long. Here the CDR3 DNA reads TGCGCCAGCAGCTCCACAGGGAAAAACACCGGGGAGCTGTTTTTT. Translation: CASSSTGKNTGELFF.

The genes are TRBV30 and TRBJ1-2, with TRBD1 as a possible D gene (5 bases). This CDR3 comprises 14 residues. Germline assignment: CDR1 GTSNPN and CDR2 SVGIG (reference sequence). V lost 3 bases and J 2 bases, leaving 13 bases between the germline ends. CDR3 nucleotides: TGTGCCTGGAGCACGGACACCTTGAACTATGGCTACACCTTC. Its translation: CAWSTDTLNYGYTF.

CDR3: CASNAGGGNSPLHF. Here the CDR3 DNA reads TGTGCCAGTAATGCCGGGGGGGGCAATTCACCCCTCCACTTT. The chain employs TRBV19 and TRBJ1-6, with D possibly matching TRBD1 (6 bases). The CDR3 extends over 14 amino acids. Germline CDR1 LNHDA, CDR2 SQIVND (reference sequence). Trimming pared 7 bases from V and 7 bases from J, leaving 14 bases between. Variable domain in full (rest from reference TRBV19 and TRBJ1-6): DGGITQSPKYLFRKEGQNVTLSCEQNLNHDAMYWYRQDPGQGLRLIYYSQIVNDFQKGDIAEGYSVSREKKESFPLTVTSAQKNPTAFYLCASNAGGGNSPLHFGNGTRLTVT.

This clone was recorded a few times. This chain connects TRBV7-3 to TRBJ2-2; the D is unclear. Trimming cost V 2 bases and J 2 bases, with 3 bases left between them. The CDR3 runs 13 residues. CDR1 and CDR2 from the germline V gene are SGHTA and FQGTGA. CDR3 amino acids: CASSLLNTGELFF. Here the CDR3 DNA reads TGTGCCAGCAGCTTACTTAACACCGGGGAGCTGTTTTTT.

The chain is built from TRBV6-4 and TRBJ1-6, with a weak D call TRBD1 (6 bases). V lost 2 bases, J lost 7 bases, and 15 bases lay in between. Germline CDR1 and CDR2: MRHNA and SNTAGT. The CDR3 extends over 16 amino acids. CDR3: CASSDMAEGGNSPLHF. The CDR3 nucleotides are TGTGCCAGCAGTGACATGGCGGAGGGGGGGAATTCACCCCTCCACTTT.

V usage is TRBV5-1 and J usage is TRBJ2-5; 7 nucleotides align to TRBD1. The CDR3 runs 15 residues. Germline CDR1 and CDR2: SGHRS and YFSETQ. J gave up 5 bases and V 4 bases, and 11 bases lay outside the gene matches. CDR3 sequence: CASSPHRGAEETQYF. CDR3 nucleotide sequence: TGCGCCAGCAGCCCCCACAGGGGCGCGGAGGAGACCCAGTACTTC.